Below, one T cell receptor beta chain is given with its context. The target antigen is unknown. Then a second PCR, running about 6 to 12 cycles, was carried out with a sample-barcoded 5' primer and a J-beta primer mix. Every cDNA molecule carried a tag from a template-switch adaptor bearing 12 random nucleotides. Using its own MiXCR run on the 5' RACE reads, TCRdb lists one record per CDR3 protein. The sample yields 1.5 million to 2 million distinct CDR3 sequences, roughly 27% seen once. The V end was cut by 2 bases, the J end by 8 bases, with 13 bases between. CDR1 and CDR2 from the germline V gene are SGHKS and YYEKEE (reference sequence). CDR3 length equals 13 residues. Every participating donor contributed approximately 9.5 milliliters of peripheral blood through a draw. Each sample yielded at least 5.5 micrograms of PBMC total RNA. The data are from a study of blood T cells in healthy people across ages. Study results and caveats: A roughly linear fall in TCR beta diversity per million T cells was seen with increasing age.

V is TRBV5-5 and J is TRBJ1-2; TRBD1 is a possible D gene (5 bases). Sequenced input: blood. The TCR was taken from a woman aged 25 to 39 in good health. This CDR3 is CASSLTGNRGYTF. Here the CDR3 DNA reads TGTGCCAGCAGCTTAACAGGAAATAGGGGCTACACCTTC.